This T cell receptor (beta chain) is from a study of blood T cells in healthy people across ages (dated by TCRdb to about 2015). In terms of the full investigation: Template switching captured roughly one uniquely barcoded TCR beta cDNA molecule per two T cells in model experiments. The study measured age-related changes in TCR beta repertoire diversity using deep sequencing normalized with unique cDNA molecular identifiers. The donors were split into four age groups: young (average about 16 years), middle-aged (about 40), aged (over 55) and long-lived (82). Donors of different ages were randomly distributed across sequencing lanes to avoid experimental bias. For two donors (one aged 18 to 29 and one aged 80 or older), the study analyzed two additional independent replicas of 1 million unique cDNA reads from the same blood draw. Study-wide findings and limitations: The percentage of naive T cells measured by flow cytometry correlated strongly with observed TCR beta diversity. Because donor CMV infection status was unknown, age-related changes in expanded clonotypes were potentially confounded. Estimates of total diversity based on one million sequenced T cells were considered lower bounds and underestimates. Because profiling used bulk unsorted PBMCs, naive and antigen-experienced compartments could not be compared conclusively. Observed TCR beta diversity per million T cells fell roughly linearly with age, and a significant reduction was already apparent by age about 38. Compared with the aged group, the long-lived group had more naive CD4+ T cells, fewer expanded clones and increased TCR diversity, suggesting age selection.

Libraries were prepared through 5' RACE. The sample was run on an Illumina HiSeq 2500. A second PCR of about 7 to 12 cycles was run with a J-beta primer mix and a sample-barcoded 5' primer. A template-switch 5' adaptor carrying 12 random nucleotides introduced a unique molecular identifier onto each TCR beta cDNA molecule. At least 2.5 million CDR3-containing paired-end reads were obtained from each sample. All of the RNA was converted into first-strand cDNA using the Mint cDNA synthesis kit, with a TRBC-specific oligonucleotide serving as the primer. Following uracil-DNA glycosylase treatment, a first 18-cycle PCR with universal primers M1SS and BC2_uni_R was performed on all cDNA. In the authors' own workflow: Each sample was normalized by randomly selecting 1 million high-quality reads, each carrying a distinct molecular identifier. Reads sharing molecular identifiers were discarded rather than binned into consensus sequences. MiTCR, run with a Q25 quality threshold and the strictest error-elimination algorithm, handled CDR3 identification, clonotype clustering and error correction. A nonparametric unseen species model using Euler transformation provided a lower-bound estimate of total TCR beta diversity. The raw public data were reprocessed by TCRdb itself: fastp quality trimming at Q25, MiXCR clonotype calling, in-frame beta chains only. Each record represents a unique CDR3 protein, reported with the most common genes and DNA among its rows. TCRdb's processing, not the authors' own work, is the source of the V and J calls. The sample table records about 970,000 distinct CDR3 sequences; roughly half of these occur just once. 20% to 25% of the sample comes from the top ten.

Donors were under 40 systemically healthy Caucasian individuals from Russia aged roughly 6 to 90 years. Roughly 10 milliliters of peripheral blood were drawn from each donor into EDTA-treated Vacutainer tubes. Ficoll-Paque density-gradient centrifugation was used to isolate PBMCs, with at least 6 million obtained per sample. Total RNA was extracted from PBMCs with Trizol reagent, with at least 6 micrograms obtained per sample. The percentages of naive CD45RAhigh/CD27high T cells were determined by flow cytometry on a PBMC aliquot from every donor. This clonotype has just one count. It lacks a known antigen. Per-base quality was not reported, and no clone a single base away is much larger than it. The CDR3 measures 15 amino acids from cysteine to phenylalanine. Of the read, only the CDR3 DNA is kept; its 45 bases are in frame from base 1. For CDR1 and CDR2, the germline V gene lists MNHEY and SVGEGT.

This receptor was taken from a woman aged 55 to 70 in good health. Sequencing was carried out using blood. The sequence is built from TRBV6-2 or TRBV6-3 and TRBJ2-5; TRBD2 fits 8 bases in the junction. The tail of the sequence fits TRBJ2-7 better, so the J call may be wrong. The sequenced DNA: TGTGCCAGCCGCCCCTACCAGCGGGAGTGGTACGAGCAGTACTTC. Its protein reads: CASRPYQREWYEQYF.